This TCR beta chain was observed in a study of neoadjuvant anti-PD-1 for oral cavity cancer. Analysis of PBMCs was direct, with no culture step. Assay: immunoSEQ multiplex PCR; the TCRdb copy retains only in-frame clones and omits some. The sample contains 14,000 to 15,000 clones, about 70% of which appear only once. Losses at the gene ends were 3 bases for V and 0 bases for J; bases not matched to a gene: 6. This CDR3 contains 16 residues. The germline CDR1 and CDR2 sequences are LGHNT and FRNRAP. The sequence was collected from a person between 35 and 79 years old with oral cavity squamous cell carcinoma. Sample: PBMCs, taken before nivolumab (anti-PD-1) treatment. The rearrangement uses TRBV12-5 and TRBJ2-7; 9 bases fit TRBD2. Here the CDR3 reads CASGFLGTSSSYEQYF. CDR3 coding DNA: TGTGCTAGTGGTTTTCTCGGGACTAGCAGCTCCTACGAGCAGTACTTC.